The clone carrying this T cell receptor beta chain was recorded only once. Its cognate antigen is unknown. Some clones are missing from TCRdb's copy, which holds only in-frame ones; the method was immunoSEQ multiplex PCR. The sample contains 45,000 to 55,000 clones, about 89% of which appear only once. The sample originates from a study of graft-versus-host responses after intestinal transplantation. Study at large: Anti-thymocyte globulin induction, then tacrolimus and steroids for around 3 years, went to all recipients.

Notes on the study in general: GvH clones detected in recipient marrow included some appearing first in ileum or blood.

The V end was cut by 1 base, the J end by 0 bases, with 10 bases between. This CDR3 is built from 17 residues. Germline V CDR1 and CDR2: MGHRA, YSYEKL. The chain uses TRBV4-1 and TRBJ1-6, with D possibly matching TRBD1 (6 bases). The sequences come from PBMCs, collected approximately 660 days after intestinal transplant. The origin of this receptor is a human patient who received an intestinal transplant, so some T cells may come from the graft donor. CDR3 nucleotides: TGCGCCAGCAGCCAAGGGACAGCTCGCTCCTATAATTCACCCCTCCACTTT. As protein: CASSQGTARSYNSPLHF.